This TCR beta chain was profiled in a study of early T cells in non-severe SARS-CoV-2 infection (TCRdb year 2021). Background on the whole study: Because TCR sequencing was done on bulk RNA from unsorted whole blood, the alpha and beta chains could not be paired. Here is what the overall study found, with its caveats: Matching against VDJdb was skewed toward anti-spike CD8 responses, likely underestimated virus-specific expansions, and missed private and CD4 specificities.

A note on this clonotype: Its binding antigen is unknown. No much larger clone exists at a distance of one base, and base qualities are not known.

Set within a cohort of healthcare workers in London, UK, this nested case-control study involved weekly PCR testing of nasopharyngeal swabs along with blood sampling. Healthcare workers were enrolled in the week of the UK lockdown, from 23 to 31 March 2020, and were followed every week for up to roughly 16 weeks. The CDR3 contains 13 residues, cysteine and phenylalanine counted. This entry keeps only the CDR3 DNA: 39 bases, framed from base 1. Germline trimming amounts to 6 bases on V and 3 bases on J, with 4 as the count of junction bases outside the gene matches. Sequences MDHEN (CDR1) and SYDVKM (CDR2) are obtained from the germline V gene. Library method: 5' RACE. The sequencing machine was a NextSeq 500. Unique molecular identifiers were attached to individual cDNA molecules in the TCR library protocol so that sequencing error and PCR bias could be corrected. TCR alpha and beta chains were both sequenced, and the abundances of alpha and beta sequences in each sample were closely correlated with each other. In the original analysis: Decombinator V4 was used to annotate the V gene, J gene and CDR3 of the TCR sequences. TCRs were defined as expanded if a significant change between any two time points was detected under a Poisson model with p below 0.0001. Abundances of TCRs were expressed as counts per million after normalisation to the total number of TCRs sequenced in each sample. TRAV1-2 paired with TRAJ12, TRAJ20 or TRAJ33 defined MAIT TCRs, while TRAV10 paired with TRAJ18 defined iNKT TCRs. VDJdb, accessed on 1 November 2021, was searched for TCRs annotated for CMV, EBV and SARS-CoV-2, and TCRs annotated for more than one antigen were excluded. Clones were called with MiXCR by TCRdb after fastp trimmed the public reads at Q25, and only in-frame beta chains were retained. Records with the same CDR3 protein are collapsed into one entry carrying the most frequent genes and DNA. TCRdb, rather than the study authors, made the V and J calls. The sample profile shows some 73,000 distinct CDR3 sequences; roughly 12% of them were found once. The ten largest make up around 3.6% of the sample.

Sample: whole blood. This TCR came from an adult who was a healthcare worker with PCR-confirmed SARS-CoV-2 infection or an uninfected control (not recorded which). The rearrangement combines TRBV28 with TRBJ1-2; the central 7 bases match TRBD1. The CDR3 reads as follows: CASRPGTDYGYTF. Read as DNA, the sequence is TGTGCCAGCAGACCGGGGACAGACTATGGCTACACCTTC.